Below are 32 T cell receptor beta chains sequenced from a single sample in a study of OX40 agonist ivuxolimab in advanced cancers. Clones were sequenced by immunoSEQ multiplex PCR, and TCRdb holds only the in-frame ones, with some missing. The sample consists of almost 35,000 clones, under 90% of them appearing once. Sequenced here: CD4+ or CD8+ T cells sorted from blood, sampled in a trial of the OX40 agonist ivuxolimab. These receptors originate from an adult with an advanced solid tumor such as melanoma, head and neck, liver or kidney cancer.

The rearrangement links TRBV25-1 to TRBJ1-5; D gene unclear. The CDR3 extends over 14 amino acids. Looked up from germline, CDR1 is MGHDK and CDR2 is SYGVNS. Trimming pared 4 bases from V and 2 bases from J, leaving 9 bases between. The CDR3 nucleotides are TGTGCCAGCAGTGCCTCTATAGGCAATCAGCCCCAGCATTTT. Amino acid sequence: CASSASIGNQPQHF.

This clone was counted between two and nine times. The V call is TRBV6-1, the J call TRBJ2-2; 8 nucleotides agree with TRBD2. Germline V CDR1 and CDR2: MNHNS, SASEGT. The CDR3 contains 15 residues. Trimming took 7 bases from V and 7 from J; bases not matched to a gene: 11. The CDR3 bases are TGTGCCAGCACCCTTCGGGGGGGGCAGGTCGGGGAGCTGTTTTTT. Residues: CASTLRGGQVGELFF.

The chain carries TRBV29-1 and TRBJ1-4, with D unclear. Germline V lookup: CDR1 SQVTM, CDR2 ANQGSEA. V lost 5 bases to trimming and J lost 0 bases, with 19 bases between them. The CDR3 has 17 residues. The CDR3: CSVSLLGGSATNEKLFF. The DNA of the CDR3 is TGCAGCGTTTCCCTTTTAGGCGGCTCAGCAACTAATGAAAAACTGTTTTTT. Drawing the rest from reference TRBV29-1 and TRBJ1-4, the complete variable domain is SAVISQKPSRDICQRGTSLTIQCQVDSQVTMMFWYRQQPGQSLTLIATANQGSEATYESGFVIDKFPISRPNLTFSTLTVSNMSPEDSSIYLCSVSLLGGSATNEKLFFGSGTQLSVL.

The chain couples TRBV2 to TRBJ1-3; perhaps TRBD1 as D (5 bases). The germline V gene encodes CDR1 SNHLY and CDR2 FYNNEI. The CDR3 totals 16 residues. Between the trimmed V and J ends, which lost 5 bases and 4 bases, there was a span of 18 bases. The CDR3 region is CASSKDPRGAGNTIYF. CDR3 sequence (DNA): TGTGCCAGCAGTAAAGATCCGAGGGGAGCGGGAAACACCATATATTTT.

The chain employs TRBV19 and TRBJ2-7; 10 bases agree with TRBD1. V was clipped by 6 bases and J by 6 bases; unmatched bases: 14. The CDR3 is 16 amino acids. In germline, CDR1 is LNHDA, CDR2 SQIVND (reference sequence). CDR3 residues: CASSQRGGTGDSEQYF. The CDR3 DNA follows: TGTGCCAGTAGCCAGAGAGGAGGGACAGGGGACTCCGAGCAGTACTTC.

For this clone: The same CDR3 is also encoded by other DNA sequences in this sample. The CDR3 loop reads CASSLAGRNQPQHF. CDR3 DNA: TGTGCCAGCAGCTTAGCAGGCCGCAATCAGCCCCAGCATTTT. The chain employs TRBV7-2 and TRBJ1-5; D is uncertain. The germline V gene encodes CDR1 SGHTA and CDR2 FQGNSA. This CDR3 comprises 14 residues. With 0 bases removed from V and 2 bases from J, the gap between germline ends came to 5 bases. The whole variable domain, remainder taken from reference TRBV7-2 and TRBJ1-5, is GAGVSQSPSNKVTEKGKDVELRCDPISGHTALYWYRQSLGQGLEFLIYFQGNSAPDKSGLPSDRFSAERTGGSVSTLTIQRTQQEDSAVYLCASSLAGRNQPQHFGDGTRLSIL.

As DNA, the CDR3 is TGTGCCAGCAGTTACTCCGGGACATTGAGCTCCTACGAGCAGTACTTC. It encodes CASSYSGTLSSYEQYF. The J gene is TRBJ2-7, the V gene TRBV6-5; tentatively, D is TRBD1 (6 bases). There are 16 residues in the CDR3. CDR1 and CDR2 from the germline V gene are MNHEY and SVGAGI. Trimming took 0 bases from V and 0 from J, leaving 12 bases between them.

The chain links TRBV4-1 to TRBJ2-3, with D possibly matching TRBD2 (6 bases). Trimming stripped 0 bases from V and 0 bases from J, with 7 bases between. This CDR3 is built from 15 residues. CDR1 MGHRA and CDR2 YSYEKL come from the germline V gene. In DNA form, the CDR3 reads TGCGCCAGCAGCCAAGATCTAGCGAGCACAGATACGCAGTATTTT. Amino acids: CASSQDLASTDTQYF.

The chain links TRBV6-6 to TRBJ1-4; D is uncertain. The CDR3 is made up of 14 amino acids. The V gene's germline CDR1 is MNHNY and CDR2 SVGAGI (reference sequence). Trimming took 2 bases from V and 10 from J, leaving 14 bases between them. CDR3 in DNA: TGTGCCAGCAGTTACGTGGGTGAAAGAGGAAAACTGTTTTTT. It specifies CASSYVGERGKLFF.

This clone was seen once. The chain links TRBV7-9 to TRBJ2-7; 7 bases fit TRBD2. CDR1 is SEHNR, CDR2 FQNEAQ, per germline (reference sequence). The junction had 14 bases not matched to a gene; V was cut back by 3 bases and J by 3 bases. CDR3 length: 17 residues. CDR3 nucleotide sequence: TGTGCCAGCAGCTTCGGGCATCACGGGAGGACACGCTACGAGCAGTACTTC. As protein: CASSFGHHGRTRYEQYF.

The chain has TRBV5-1 and TRBJ2-7; D might be TRBD1 or TRBD2, each matching 5 bases. Germline V gives CDR1 SGHRS, CDR2 YFSETQ. V was pared by 3 bases and J by 2 bases, with 15 bases between. This CDR3 is 15 amino acids long. CDR3 DNA sequence: TGCGCCAGCAGCTCCGACGGGACGCCCACCTACGAGCAGTACTTC. Residues: CASSSDGTPTYEQYF.

This chain uses TRBV6-5 with TRBJ2-5; 7 nucleotides line up with TRBD1. Gene TRBJ2-7 matches the end of the DNA better, so the J call may be wrong. Germline V CDR1 and CDR2: MNHEY, SVGAGI. The CDR3 is 13 residues long. CDR3 region: CASSKGQSYEQYF. The CDR3 nucleotides are TGTGCCAGCAGCAAGGGACAGTCCTACGAGCAGTACTTC.

This clone occurred a few times. V usage is TRBV7-9 and J usage is TRBJ1-1; unclear D gene. This CDR3 is built from 13 residues. Trimming stripped 4 bases from V and 3 bases from J, with 9 bases between. Per germline, CDR1 SEHNR and CDR2 FQNEAQ (reference sequence). CDR3 protein: CASSSVGDTEAFF. The DNA for the CDR3 is TGTGCCAGCAGCTCAGTCGGGGACACTGAAGCTTTCTTT.

The chain's CDR3 is CASSQEWSTETQYF. CDR3 in DNA: TGCGCCAGCAGCCAAGAATGGAGTACGGAGACCCAGTACTTC. V gene TRBV4-3 combines with J gene TRBJ2-5, with D uncertain. V shed 0 bases and J shed 5 bases, with 10 bases lying between them. The CDR3 loop spans 14 amino acids. In germline, CDR1 is LGHNA, CDR2 YSLEER.

The genes are TRBV11-2 and TRBJ2-1; D is tentatively TRBD1 or TRBD2 (5 bases each). V shed 4 bases and J shed 4 bases, with 17 bases lying between them. This CDR3 is built from 16 residues. Germline V gives CDR1 SGHAT, CDR2 FQNNGV. In DNA, the CDR3 is TGTGCCAGCAGCTCTTACCCGGGGCCCCCTTACAATGAGCAGTTCTTC. It translates to CASSSYPGPPYNEQFF.

The chain recombines TRBV4-3 with TRBJ2-1; 8 bases agree with TRBD2. The CDR3 is 14 residues long. V was pared by 4 bases and J by 12 bases, with 11 bases of the junction left unmatched. CDR1 is LGHNA, CDR2 YSLEER, per germline. CDR3 DNA sequence: TGCGCCAGCAGCCCAGGGACTAGTACGACGGGGCAGTTCTTC. Protein sequence: CASSPGTSTTGQFF.

V is TRBV6-6 and J is TRBJ2-3; 11 positions agree with TRBD2. The CDR3 loop spans 16 amino acids. Germline trimming cut 1 base from V and 0 bases from J; bases unmatched to any gene: 0. Per the germline V gene, CDR1 is MNHNY and CDR2 is SVGAGI (reference sequence). Written as DNA, the CDR3 is TGTGCCAGCAGTTACTGGACTAGCGGGAGCACAGATACGCAGTATTTT. Amino acid sequence: CASSYWTSGSTDTQYF.

The chain joins TRBV2 to TRBJ2-5; 9 bases line up with TRBD2. This CDR3 spans 18 amino acids. Germline CDR1 is SNHLY and CDR2 is FYNNEI. V lost 4 bases to trimming and J lost 5 bases; unmatched junction nucleotides: 17. The CDR3 sequence is CASSGMAVAGAYGETQYF. The DNA for the CDR3 is TGTGCCAGCAGTGGCATGGCGGTAGCGGGAGCCTACGGGGAGACCCAGTACTTC.

The V and J genes are TRBV14 and TRBJ1-2, with unresolved D. Trimming stripped 4 bases from V and 5 bases from J, with 14 bases between. This CDR3 comprises 14 residues. Germline CDR1 SGHDN, CDR2 FVKESK. Here the CDR3 DNA reads TGTGCCAGCAGCCCCCGGGGAGGCCAGTATGGCTACACCTTC. Encoded protein: CASSPRGGQYGYTF. Drawing the rest from reference TRBV14 and TRBJ1-2, the complete variable domain is EAGVTQFPSHSVIEKGQTVTLRCDPISGHDNLYWYRRVMGKEIKFLLHFVKESKQDESGMPNNRFLAERTGGTYSTLKVQPAELEDSGVYFCASSPRGGQYGYTFGSGTRLTVV.

The chain employs TRBV7-2 and TRBJ2-5, with 10 bases fitting TRBD1. The last part of the DNA fits TRBJ2-7 better; the J call may be wrong. The germline V gene encodes CDR1 SGHTA and CDR2 FQGNSA. The CDR3 contains 15 residues. DNA for the CDR3: TGTGCCAGCAGCCATGAGCAGGGACAGGGGTACGAGCAGTACTTC. Translation gives CASSHEQGQGYEQYF.

This clone was seen only once. The chain has TRBV5-5 and TRBJ1-5; a weak D match, TRBD1 (6 bases). In germline, CDR1 is SGHKS, CDR2 YYEKEE (reference sequence). Trimming removed 4 bases at V and 6 bases at J, with 23 bases between. The length of the CDR3 is 17 residues. The CDR3, as DNA: TGTGCCAGCAGCCACATCCCGATCGAAGGGGGTACTCAGCCCCAGCATTTT. Protein product: CASSHIPIEGGTQPQHF.

This clone has just a few counts. V usage is TRBV4-3 and J usage is TRBJ1-2; D is uncertain. This CDR3 contains 14 residues. V lost 1 base, J lost 4 bases, and 10 bases lay in between. CDR1 and CDR2 (germline): LGHNA, YSLEER. In DNA, the CDR3 is TGCGCCAGCAGCCAAGCTCGACATCTCTATGGCTACACCTTC. Its translation: CASSQARHLYGYTF.

The CDR3 reads CASSPGQLPFGDTEAFF. The CDR3 DNA sequence: TGTGCCAGCAGCCCGGGACAGCTCCCCTTCGGGGACACTGAAGCTTTCTTT. V and J are TRBV11-2 and TRBJ1-1, with 7 bases lining up with TRBD1. The J segment lost 3 bases and the V segment lost 5 bases, leaving 15 bases of the junction unmatched. This CDR3 region has 17 residues. The germline CDR1 and CDR2 sequences are SGHAT and FQNNGV. The whole variable domain, remainder taken from reference TRBV11-2 and TRBJ1-1, is EAGVAQSPRYKIIEKRQSVAFWCNPISGHATLYWYQQILGQGPKLLIQFQNNGVVDDSQLPKDRFSAERLKGVDSTLKIQPAKLEDSAVYLCASSPGQLPFGDTEAFFGQGTRLTVV.

This chain links TRBV5-1 with TRBJ2-3; tentatively, D is TRBD2 (5 bases). The CDR3 contains 15 residues. Trimming removed 0 bases at V and 0 bases at J, with 8 bases between. CDR1 and CDR2 from the germline V gene are SGHRS and YFSETQ. The CDR3: CASSLGGGSTDTQYF. In nucleotides, the CDR3 is TGCGCCAGCAGCTTGGGTGGAGGTAGCACAGATACGCAGTATTTT.

The chain recombines TRBV19 with TRBJ2-7; D assignment may be TRBD1 or TRBD2 (6 bases each). This CDR3 has 15 amino acids. The V gene lost 3 bases and the J gene lost 2 bases, with 14 bases spanning the gap. In germline, CDR1 is LNHDA, CDR2 SQIVND (reference sequence). The CDR3 nucleotides read TGTGCCAGTAGTATTGGGGGGCCTCGTACCTACGAGCAGTACTTC. It yields the protein CASSIGGPRTYEQYF.

V is TRBV7-6 and J is TRBJ2-3; D is ambiguous. V lost 3 bases, J lost 5 bases, and 3 bases lay in between. The CDR3 runs to 11 residues. The germline CDR1 and CDR2 sequences are SGHVS and FNYEAQ. The CDR3 coding sequence is TGTGCCAGCAGCTTTAGAGATACGCAGTATTTT. Its translation is CASSFRDTQYF.

The V call is TRBV25-1, the J call TRBJ2-5, with TRBD2 as a possible D gene (5 bases). Trimming took 4 bases from V and 5 from J, leaving 11 bases between them. This CDR3 comprises 13 residues. The V gene's germline CDR1 is MGHDK and CDR2 SYGVNS. CDR3 bases: TGTGCCAGCAGTGCCCTGGACTGGGAGACCCAGTACTTC. Its protein is CASSALDWETQYF.

This chain joins TRBV6-1 and TRBJ1-1; the D gene is possibly TRBD1 (5 bases). The CDR3 covers 13 residues. Deletions cut 4 bases from V and 3 bases from J, with 9 bases between. Germline CDR1 reads MNHNS; CDR2 reads SASEGT. The CDR3 is CASSATVDTEAFF. CDR3 sequence (DNA): TGTGCCAGCAGTGCGACAGTGGACACTGAAGCTTTCTTT.

This clone has a handful of counts. The rearrangement joins TRBV28 to TRBJ1-4; D is possibly TRBD1 (5 bases). Germline CDR1 reads MDHEN; CDR2 reads SYDVKM. Trimming left V 5 bases short and J 4 bases short, with 14 bases between. The CDR3 is 15 residues long. Here the CDR3 reads CASSPERGYNEKLFF. In DNA, the CDR3 is TGTGCCAGCAGTCCCGAGAGGGGTTATAATGAAAAACTGTTTTTT.

The chain couples TRBV7-6 to TRBJ2-4; perhaps TRBD1 as D (7 bases). The germline CDR1 and CDR2 sequences are SGHVS and FNYEAQ. The CDR3 extends over 13 amino acids. The V end was cut by 5 bases, the J end by 9 bases, with 14 bases between. DNA for the CDR3: TGTGCCAGCAGCCCCCGACAGGGAGGCATTCAGTACTTC. It is translated as CASSPRQGGIQYF.

This chain connects TRBV7-2 to TRBJ2-3; D perhaps matches TRBD2 (5 bases). The germline V gene has CDR1 SGHTA and CDR2 FQGNSA. The V end lost 4 bases, the J end lost 6 bases, and 8 bases lay between the germline ends. CDR3 length: 12 residues. CDR3 nucleotide sequence: TGTGCCAGCAGCTCGGGCGGGGATACGCAGTATTTT. Encoded protein: CASSSGGDTQYF.

The chain has TRBV2 and TRBJ2-5; 8 bases are a match to TRBD2. Losses at the gene ends were 7 bases for V and 1 base for J; bases not matched to a gene: 5. The CDR3 loop spans 14 amino acids. The germline V gene has CDR1 SNHLY and CDR2 FYNNEI. CDR3 loop: CASKTGGSQETQYF. In nucleotides, the CDR3 is TGTGCCAGCAAAACGGGGGGGTCCCAAGAGACCCAGTACTTC.